The subject of this entry is one TCR beta chain. Its antigen remains unidentified. This could be a read error, since a much larger clone is one nucleotide away. The sample originates from a study of vaccination and CD4 T cells after COVID-19. Cultured CD4+ T-cell DNA underwent Oncomine TCR Beta short-read sequencing. TCRdb recomputed calls from the PCR reads with MiXCR, one row per CDR3 protein. Of roughly 7,600 distinct CDR3 sequences in the sample, around a fifth were seen once. The CDR3 has 14 residues. Germline CDR1 is KGHDR and CDR2 is SFDVKD. Indicated treatment: roughly 10-day PBMC culture with coronavirus spike peptide pools or control peptides (ViraFEST assay). ViraFEST stimulated the growth of antigen-specific T cells using peptide pools and subsequently profiled their TCRs by sequencing.

Sequenced here: CD4+ T cells from blood, cultured in vitro, sampled after SARS-CoV-2 vaccination. The chain uses TRBV24-1 and TRBJ2-7, with TRBD2 as a possible D gene (6 bases). The receptor's source is a human donor who had recovered from COVID-19. Here the CDR3 DNA reads TGTGTCACCAGAGGGGACTTTCCGCCCTACGAGCAGTACTTC. This translates into CVTRGDFPPYEQYF.